This paragraph covers one T cell receptor beta chain sequence. The sample comes from a study of OX40 agonist ivuxolimab in advanced cancers. Across the study: Three patients showed partial responses: one hepatocellular carcinoma and two cutaneous melanoma cases.

The V end was cut by 1 base, the J end by 4 bases, with 17 bases between. CDR3 size: 17 residues. Germline assignment: CDR1 SGHAT and CDR2 FQNNGV. The data were produced by immunoSEQ multiplex PCR, yet TCRdb's version contains in-frame clones alone and is incomplete. The sample records fewer than 20,000 clones, around 90% being singletons. The timepoints at which blood was sampled were baseline, cycle 4 day 1, and cycle 7 day 1. This receptor was taken from an adult with an advanced solid tumor such as melanoma, head and neck, liver or kidney cancer. The V and J genes are TRBV11-2 and TRBJ1-5; TRBD1 might be the D (5 bases). Sequencing was performed on CD4+ or CD8+ T cells sorted from blood, taken in a trial of the OX40 agonist ivuxolimab. CDR3 sequence reads: CASSLGLNRWANQPQHF. In DNA, the CDR3 is TGTGCCAGCAGCTTAGGCCTGAACAGGTGGGCTAATCAGCCCCAGCATTTT.